One sample yielded the 21 T cell receptor beta chains listed below, sequenced in a study of blood T cell repertoires in COVID-19. TCRdb keeps only in-frame clones here, not all; method: immunoSEQ multiplex PCR. The sample holds fewer than 250,000 clones; 80% are singletons and the top ten take 6% to 7.5%. The specimen was PBMCs or T cells enriched from blood (not recorded which). All receptors come from a woman aged 40 to 50 with acute COVID-19.

The CDR3 DNA reads as TGTGCCTGGAATACGGGATCCGGCGGAGGCTACACCTTC. The encoded protein is CAWNTGSGGGYTF. The chain joins TRBV30 to TRBJ1-2; no firm D call. The CDR3 totals 13 residues. V was trimmed by 4 bases and J by 8 bases, leaving 17 bases between them. The germline V gene has CDR1 GTSNPN and CDR2 SVGIG (reference sequence).

This clone was counted once. The genes are TRBV5-1 and TRBJ2-2, with 10 bases aligning to TRBD2. The CDR3 has 19 residues. Trimming at V came to 0 bases and at J to 3 bases, leaving 11 bases not matched to a gene. Germline assignment: CDR1 SGHRS and CDR2 YFSETQ. CDR3 sequence reads: CASSLGSGLLAGDTGELFF. CDR3 DNA sequence: TGCGCCAGCAGCTTGGGTTCAGGGCTTCTAGCGGGGGACACCGGGGAGCTGTTTTTT.

The chain recombines TRBV19 with TRBJ2-1; D unclear. Trimming stripped 3 bases from V and 5 bases from J, with 8 bases between. Germline CDR1 reads LNHDA; CDR2 reads SQIVND (reference sequence). The CDR3 covers 13 residues. CDR3 nucleotides: TGTGCCAGTAGTATTGGCAGTAACAATGAGCAGTTCTTC. Amino acid sequence: CASSIGSNNEQFF.

V gene TRBV9 combines with J gene TRBJ2-2, with D maybe TRBD1 (5 bases). Trimming left V 1 base short and J 5 bases short, with 12 bases between. Per germline, CDR1 SGDLS and CDR2 YYNGEE. The CDR3 runs 15 residues. DNA for the CDR3: TGTGCCAGCAGCGTAACCAGCTCAGGGACCGGGGAGCTGTTTTTT. As protein: CASSVTSSGTGELFF. Variable domain in full (rest from reference TRBV9 and TRBJ2-2): DSGVTQTPKHLITATGQRVTLRCSPRSGDLSVYWYQQSLDQGLQFLIQYYNGEERAKGNILERFSAQQFPDLHSELNLSSLELGDSALYFCASSVTSSGTGELFFGEGSRLTVL.

The chain couples TRBV5-4 to TRBJ2-5, with a weak D call TRBD2 (5 bases). Between the trimmed V and J ends, which lost 4 bases and 5 bases, there was a span of 18 bases. Germline values: CDR1 SGHNT, CDR2 YYREEE (reference sequence). The CDR3 has 15 amino acids. The CDR3 DNA sequence: TGTGCCAGCAGCCCTGAGGGCCTCGGCGGGGAGACCCAGTACTTC. It translates to CASSPEGLGGETQYF. The full variable domain, in which reference TRBV5-4 and TRBJ2-5 provide the parts outside the CDR3, is ETGVTQSPTHLIKTRGQQVTLRCSSQSGHNTVSWYQQALGQGPQFIFQYYREEENGRGNFPPRFSGLQFPNYSSELNVNALELDDSALYLCASSPEGLGGETQYFGPGTRLLVL.

This clone has just one count. The gene calls are TRBV29-1 and TRBJ2-2, with TRBD2 matching 10 bases. The CDR3 is 15 residues long. Germline CDR1 is SQVTM and CDR2 is ANQGSEA. V trimming: 1 base; J trimming: 4 bases; junction bases outside the gene matches: 3. The CDR3 reads CSVEGASGGTGELFF. The CDR3 region has the DNA TGCAGCGTTGAAGGGGCTAGCGGGGGCACCGGGGAGCTGTTTTTT.

The V gene is TRBV12-5, the J gene TRBJ2-5, with TRBD2 identical over 12 bases. The germline V gene encodes CDR1 LGHNT and CDR2 FRNRAP. The CDR3 contains 16 residues. The V segment lost 3 bases and the J segment 5 bases; nucleotides outside the gene matches: 7. The chain's CDR3 is CASGLRLAGVMETQYF. The DNA of the CDR3 is TGTGCTAGTGGTTTACGACTAGCGGGAGTAATGGAGACCCAGTACTTC.

The chain combines TRBV2 with TRBJ1-4; TRBD1 is a possible D gene (5 bases). Trimming took 5 bases from V and 6 from J, leaving 10 bases between them. The CDR3 runs 13 residues. The germline V gene has CDR1 SNHLY and CDR2 FYNNEI. CDR3 DNA sequence: TGTGCCAGCAGTTCCGGGACTCATGAAAAACTGTTTTTT. Amino acid sequence: CASSSGTHEKLFF.

The J gene is TRBJ1-2, the V gene TRBV24-1, with D tentatively TRBD1 (5 bases). CDR3 length: 15 amino acids. Per the germline V gene, CDR1 is KGHDR and CDR2 is SFDVKD. Trimming pared 2 bases from V and 3 bases from J, leaving 12 bases between. The CDR3 spells CATSDSPTGDYGYTF. Here the CDR3 DNA reads TGTGCCACCAGTGATTCCCCAACAGGAGACTATGGCTACACCTTC.

The chain recombines TRBV24-1 with TRBJ2-5; 8 bases map to TRBD2. V lost 1 base, J lost 3 bases, and 6 bases stayed unmatched. CDR3 length: 16 residues. Germline lookup yields CDR1 KGHDR and CDR2 SFDVKD. The CDR3 DNA reads as TGTGCCACCAGTGATTTACCCGGGAGGGATAAAGAGACCCAGTACTTC. It yields the protein CATSDLPGRDKETQYF.

The rearrangement joins TRBV5-1 to TRBJ1-1; TRBD1 matches at 8 bases. Trimming removed 6 bases from V and 6 bases from J; junction bases left unmatched: 13. From germline, CDR1 is SGHRS and CDR2 YFSETQ. There are 15 residues in the CDR3. Here the CDR3 reads CASTDTGGQFAEAFF. The CDR3 coding sequence is TGCGCCAGCACCGACACAGGGGGTCAGTTTGCTGAAGCTTTCTTT.

To note about this clone: At the DNA level, this CDR3 is encoded by other sequences in the same sample as well. J is TRBJ1-1 and V is TRBV30, with 9 bases lining up with TRBD1. The CDR3 has 12 residues. Germline loops: CDR1 GTSNPN, CDR2 SVGIG (reference sequence). V was pared by 5 bases and J by 7 bases, with 5 bases of the junction left unmatched. The CDR3 sequence is CAWSGQGFEAFF. DNA of the CDR3: TGTGCCTGGTCCGGACAGGGGTTTGAAGCTTTCTTT.

The V call is TRBV10-3, the J call TRBJ1-1, with a possible D match to TRBD1 (5 bases). Germline loops: CDR1 ENHRY, CDR2 SYGVKD. The V end lost 6 bases, the J end lost 6 bases, and 20 bases lay between the germline ends. The CDR3 is made up of 15 amino acids. CDR3 nucleotide sequence: TGTGCCATCAGGCCGGGAGCTCAGGGATCCCCTGAAGCTTTCTTT. Amino acid sequence: CAIRPGAQGSPEAFF.

This clone was counted ten times or more. The V call is TRBV6-5, the J call TRBJ2-7; D might be TRBD1 (6 bases). CDR3 length: 14 residues. CDR1 MNHEY and CDR2 SVGAGI come from the germline V gene. The V gene lost 4 bases and the J gene lost 1 base, with 11 bases spanning the gap. The CDR3 nucleotides read TGTGCCAGCAGTTCTGACAGGCTTTCCTACGAGCAGTACTTC. Amino acid sequence: CASSSDRLSYEQYF.

The V call is TRBV2, the J call TRBJ1-2; 7 positions match TRBD1. This CDR3 contains 14 residues. Unmatched junction bases numbered 4, after V lost 5 bases and J lost 1 base. Germline V gene data show CDR1 as SNHLY and CDR2 as FYNNEI. The CDR3 reads CASSRGGGNYGYTF. As DNA, the CDR3 is TGTGCCAGCAGTCGAGGGGGCGGTAACTATGGCTACACCTTC.

This chain joins TRBV30 and TRBJ1-1, with TRBD1 identical over 7 bases. Germline V gene lookup returns CDR1 GTSNPN and CDR2 SVGIG (reference sequence). V lost 2 bases, J lost 4 bases, and 28 bases stayed unmatched. The CDR3 extends over 21 amino acids. The CDR3: CAWSSTGNPQQRSAGRTEAFF. The CDR3 region has the DNA TGTGCCTGGAGTTCGACAGGGAATCCCCAGCAGCGTTCCGCGGGCCGCACTGAAGCTTTCTTT.

Concerning this clone: Different DNA sequences within this sample yield the same CDR3. The chain is built from TRBV27 and TRBJ2-7, with TRBD1 identical over 7 bases. Trimming removed 3 bases from V and 3 bases from J; junction bases left unmatched: 2. The CDR3 has 13 amino acids. Germline values: CDR1 MNHEY, CDR2 SMNVEV (reference sequence). CDR3 sequence reads: CASSLRQGYEQYF. DNA for the CDR3: TGTGCCAGCAGTTTGAGACAGGGCTACGAGCAGTACTTC.

The chain couples TRBV4-2 to TRBJ1-6; D unresolved. Germline CDR1 reads LGHNA; CDR2 reads YNFKEQ. The germline V and J ends were trimmed by 0 bases and 0 bases, with 9 bases remaining between them. The CDR3 extends over 17 amino acids. DNA of the CDR3: TGTGCCAGCAGCCAAGACCGGAGGAGCTCCTATAATTCACCCCTCCACTTT. This translates into CASSQDRRSSYNSPLHF.

The chain carries TRBV15 and TRBJ2-2; 8 nucleotides align to TRBD1. The V segment lost 0 bases and the J segment 1 base; nucleotides outside the gene matches: 4. CDR3 size: 17 residues. The germline V gene encodes CDR1 LNHNV and CDR2 YYDKDF (reference sequence). The chain's CDR3 is CATSRDQGARNTGELFF. The CDR3 nucleotides are TGTGCCACCAGCAGAGATCAGGGGGCAAGGAACACCGGGGAGCTGTTTTTT. The full variable domain, with the rest looked up from reference TRBV15 and TRBJ2-2, is DAMVIQNPRYQVTQFGKPVTLSCSQTLNHNVMYWYQQKSSQAPKLLFHYYDKDFNNEADTPDNFQSRRPNTSFCFLDIRSPGLGDTAMYLCATSRDQGARNTGELFFGEGSRLTVL.

V gene TRBV4-3 combines with J gene TRBJ2-7, with TRBD2 matching 13 bases. Unmatched junction bases numbered 10, after V lost 3 bases and J lost 5 bases. The CDR3 sequence is 17 residues long. Germline V gene data show CDR1 as LGHNA and CDR2 as YSLEER. In nucleotides, the CDR3 is TGCGCCAGCAGCCACTTAGGACTAGCGGGAGTAAGGAACGAGCAGTACTTC. It yields the protein CASSHLGLAGVRNEQYF.

The rearrangement joins TRBV11-3 to TRBJ2-1, with 7 bases fitting TRBD2. J was trimmed by 6 bases and V by 2 bases; bases with no gene match: 1. This CDR3 contains 13 residues. Per germline, CDR1 SGHNT and CDR2 YENEEA. The CDR3 bases are TGTGCCAGCAGCTTAAGCGGGGTCAATGAGCAGTTCTTC. Translating gives CASSLSGVNEQFF.